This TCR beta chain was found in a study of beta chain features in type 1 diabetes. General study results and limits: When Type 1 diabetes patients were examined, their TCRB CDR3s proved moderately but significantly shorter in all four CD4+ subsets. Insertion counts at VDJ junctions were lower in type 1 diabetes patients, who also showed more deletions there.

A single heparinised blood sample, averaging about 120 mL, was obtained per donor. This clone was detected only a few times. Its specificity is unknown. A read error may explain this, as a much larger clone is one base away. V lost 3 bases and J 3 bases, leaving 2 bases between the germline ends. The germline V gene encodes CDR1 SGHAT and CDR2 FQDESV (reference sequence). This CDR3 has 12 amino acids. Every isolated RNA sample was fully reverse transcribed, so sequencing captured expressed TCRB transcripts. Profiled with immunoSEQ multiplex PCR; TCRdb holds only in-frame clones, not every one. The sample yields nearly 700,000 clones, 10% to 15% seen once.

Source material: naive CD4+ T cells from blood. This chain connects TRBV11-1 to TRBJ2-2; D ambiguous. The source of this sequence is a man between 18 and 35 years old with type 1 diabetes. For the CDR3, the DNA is TGTGCCAGCAGCTTGTACACCGGGGAGCTGTTTTTT. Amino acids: CASSLYTGELFF.